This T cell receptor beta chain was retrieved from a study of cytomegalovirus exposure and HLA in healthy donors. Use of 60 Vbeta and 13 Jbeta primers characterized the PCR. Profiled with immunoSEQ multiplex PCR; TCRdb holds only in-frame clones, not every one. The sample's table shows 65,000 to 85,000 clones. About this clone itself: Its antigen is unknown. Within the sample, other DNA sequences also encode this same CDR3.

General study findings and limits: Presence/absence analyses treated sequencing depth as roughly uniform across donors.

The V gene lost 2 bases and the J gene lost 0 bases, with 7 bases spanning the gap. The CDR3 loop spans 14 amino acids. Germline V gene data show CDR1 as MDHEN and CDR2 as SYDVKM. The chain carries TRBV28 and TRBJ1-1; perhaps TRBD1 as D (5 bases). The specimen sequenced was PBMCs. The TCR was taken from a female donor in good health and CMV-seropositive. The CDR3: CASSLGTVNTEAFF. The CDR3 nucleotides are TGTGCCAGCAGTTTAGGGACTGTGAACACTGAAGCTTTCTTT.